This T cell receptor (beta chain) was sequenced during a study of blood T cell repertoires in COVID-19. Only in-frame clones appear in the TCRdb table, and some are missing; sequencing was by immunoSEQ multiplex PCR. There are 400,000 to 450,000 clones in the sample; about 87% occur only once, and around an eighth lies in the top ten. The germline V gene encodes CDR1 SGHDN and CDR2 FVKESK. The CDR3 runs to 15 residues. The V and J ends lost 6 bases and 3 bases, in that order; junction bases with no gene match: 4. This receptor was obtained from a woman in her forties or fifties with COVID-19, enrolled during active disease. The genes are TRBV14 and TRBJ2-1, with TRBD2 matching over 11 bases. Sequenced input: peripheral blood. CDR3 nucleotide sequence: TGTGCCAGCAGGTCTAGCGGGGGGAACTACAATGAGCAGTTCTTC. Translation gives CASRSSGGNYNEQFF.